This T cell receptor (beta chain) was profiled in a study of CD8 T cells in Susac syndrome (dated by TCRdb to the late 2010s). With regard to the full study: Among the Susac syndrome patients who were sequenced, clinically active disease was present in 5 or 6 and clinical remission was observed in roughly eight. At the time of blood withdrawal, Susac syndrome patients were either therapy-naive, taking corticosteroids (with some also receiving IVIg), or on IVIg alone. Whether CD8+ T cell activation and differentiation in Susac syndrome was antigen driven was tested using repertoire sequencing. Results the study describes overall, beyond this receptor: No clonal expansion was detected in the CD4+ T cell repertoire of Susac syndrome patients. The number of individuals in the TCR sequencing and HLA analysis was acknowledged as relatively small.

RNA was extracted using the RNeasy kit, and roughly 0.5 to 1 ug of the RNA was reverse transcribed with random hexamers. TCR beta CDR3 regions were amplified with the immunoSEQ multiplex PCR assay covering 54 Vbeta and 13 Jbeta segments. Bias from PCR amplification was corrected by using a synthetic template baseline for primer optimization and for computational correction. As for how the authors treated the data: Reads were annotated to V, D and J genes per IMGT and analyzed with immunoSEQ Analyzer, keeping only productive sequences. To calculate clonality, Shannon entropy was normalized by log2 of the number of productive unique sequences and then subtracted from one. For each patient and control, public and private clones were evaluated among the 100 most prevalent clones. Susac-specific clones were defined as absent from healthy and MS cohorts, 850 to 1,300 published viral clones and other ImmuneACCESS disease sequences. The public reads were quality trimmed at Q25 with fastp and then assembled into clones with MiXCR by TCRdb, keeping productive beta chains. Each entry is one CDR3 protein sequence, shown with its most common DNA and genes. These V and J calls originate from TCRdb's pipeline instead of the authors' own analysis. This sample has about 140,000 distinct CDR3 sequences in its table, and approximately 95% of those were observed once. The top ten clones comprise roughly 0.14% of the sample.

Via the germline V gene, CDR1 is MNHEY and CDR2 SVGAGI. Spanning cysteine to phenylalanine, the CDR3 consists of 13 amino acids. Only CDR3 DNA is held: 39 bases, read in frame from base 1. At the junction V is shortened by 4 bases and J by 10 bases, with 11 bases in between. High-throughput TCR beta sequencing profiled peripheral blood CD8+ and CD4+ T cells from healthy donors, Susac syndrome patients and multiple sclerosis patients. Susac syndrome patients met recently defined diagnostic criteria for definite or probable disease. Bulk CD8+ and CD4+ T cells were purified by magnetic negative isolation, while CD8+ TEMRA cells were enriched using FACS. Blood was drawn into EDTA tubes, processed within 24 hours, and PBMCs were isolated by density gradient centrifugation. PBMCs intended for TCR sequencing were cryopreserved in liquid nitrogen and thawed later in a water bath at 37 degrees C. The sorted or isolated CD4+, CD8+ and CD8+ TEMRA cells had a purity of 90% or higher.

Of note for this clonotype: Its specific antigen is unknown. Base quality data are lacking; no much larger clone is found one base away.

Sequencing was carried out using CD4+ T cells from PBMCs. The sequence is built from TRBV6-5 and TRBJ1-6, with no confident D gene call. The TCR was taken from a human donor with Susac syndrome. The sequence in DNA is TGTGCCAGCAGTTGGCAGGCGAGATCACCCCTCCACTTT. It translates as CASSWQARSPLHF.